A single sample gave rise to the 28 T cell receptor gamma chains below, sequenced in a study of Vδ1+ human thymocytes. Findings and limits, study-wide: Highly polyclonal TRG and TRD repertoires with Gaussian CDR3 length distributions appeared in thymus.

Sequences come from RNA converted to cDNA by reverse transcription. The CDR3 regions were amplified by multiplex PCR from V-gene primers to a constant-region primer. TCRdb reprocessed the multiplex PCR reads using CATT. This sample has approximately 8,500 gamma-chain clones, with less than 60% found just once. No antigens are known for them. Sequenced sample: Vdelta1+ gamma-delta thymocytes from the thymus. Sample subset: FACS-sorted CD3+ TCRalphabeta- TCRVdelta1+ TCRVdelta2- thymocytes. The receptors here all came from a girl under three years old who had congenital heart surgery.

This clone was detected a few times. This sample also contains other DNA sequences that code for the same CDR3. J is TRGJ1 or TRGJ2 and V is TRGV3. TCRdb leaves out the J gene; it was filled in here by matching the DNA to germline. The CDR3 has 11 residues. CDR1 and CDR2 from the germline V gene are VTNTFY and YDVSTARD (reference sequence). Trimming removed 0 bases from V and 11 bases from J; junction bases left unmatched: 4. DNA for the CDR3: TGTGCCACCTGGGACAGGCGAGAGAAACTCTTT. Translation: CATWDRREKLF.

The V call is TRGV3, the J call TRGJ1 or TRGJ2. Here the J gene was assigned by germline matching of the DNA, as TCRdb has none. The CDR3 has 14 amino acids. Germline V lookup: CDR1 VTNTFY, CDR2 YDVSTARD (reference sequence). The trim removed 0 bases at V and 7 bases at J, leaving 9 bases unmatched. The CDR3 here is CATWDRRAGYKKLF. As DNA, the CDR3 is TGTGCCACCTGGGACAGGCGGGCAGGGTATAAGAAACTCTTT.

The chain carries TRGV2 and TRGJP2. Here the J gene came from matching the DNA to germline, since TCRdb omits it. V trimming: 0 bases; J trimming: 3 bases; junction bases outside the gene matches: 7. Germline V CDR1 and CDR2: EGSNGY, YDSYNSKV. This CDR3 is built from 16 residues. CDR3 sequence reads: CATWDGRSGSDWIKTF. CDR3 DNA: TGTGCCACCTGGGACGGGCGGTCGGGTAGTGATTGGATCAAGACGTTT.

This clone was observed once. The sample holds other DNA sequences that translate to the same CDR3. The chain uses TRGV2 and TRGJ1 or TRGJ2. TCRdb is silent on the J gene; assignment here came from matching the DNA to germline. The CDR3 consists of 13 residues. Germline lookup yields CDR1 EGSNGY and CDR2 YDSYNSKV. J lost 6 bases, V lost 0 bases, and 5 bases had no gene match. The CDR3 DNA reads as TGTGCCACCTGGGACGGGCGTGGTTATAAGAAACTCTTT. It translates to CATWDGRGYKKLF.

The V call is TRGV8, the J call TRGJ1 or TRGJ2. Here the J gene was assigned by germline matching of the DNA, as TCRdb has none. Germline V lookup: CDR1 VENAVY, CDR2 YDSYNSRV. J was trimmed by 3 bases and V by 1 base; bases with no gene match: 9. This CDR3 comprises 15 residues. CDR3 residues: CATWDRFTSYYKKLF. In DNA, the CDR3 is TGTGCCACCTGGGATAGATTCACAAGTTATTATAAGAAACTCTTT.

Comments on this clone: This clone may be a read error of a much larger clone one base away. The V gene is TRGV4, the J gene TRGJ1 or TRGJ2. TCRdb lists no J gene, so it was determined here by aligning the DNA to germline. Germline-derived CDR1 and CDR2 are EGSTGY and YDSYTSSV. CDR3 length equals 11 residues. V lost 4 bases, J lost 6 bases, and 3 bases stayed unmatched. The CDR3 here is CATWESYKKLF. The CDR3, as DNA: TGTGCCACCTGGGAAAGTTATAAGAAACTCTTT.

V is TRGV9 and J is TRGJ1 or TRGJ2. The J gene was not available in TCRdb and was assigned here by matching the DNA to germline segments. The CDR3 is made up of 11 amino acids. CDR1 is GITISATS and CDR2 is ISYDGTV in the germline V gene (reference sequence). J lost 11 bases, V lost 1 base, and 5 bases had no gene match. The CDR3 region is CALWEVDQKLF. CDR3 nucleotide sequence: TGTGCCTTGTGGGAGGTTGATCAGAAACTCTTT.

To note about this clone: The junction differs from germline at one of its ends, possibly a read error. J is TRGJ1 or TRGJ2 and V is TRGV9. The CDR3 contains 11 residues. Germline CDR1 is GITISATS and CDR2 is ISYDGTV (reference sequence). The CDR3 loop is CAWWEDYKKLF. The DNA of the CDR3 is TGTGCCTGGTGGGAGGATTATAAGAAACTCTTT.

The V gene is TRGV8, the J gene TRGJ1 or TRGJ2. TCRdb does not report a J gene; here it was assigned by matching the DNA to germline references. The V gene end was trimmed by 3 bases and the J gene end by 9 bases; junction bases not matched to a gene: 8. The germline V gene has CDR1 VENAVY and CDR2 YDSYNSRV. The CDR3 consists of 12 residues. The CDR3 here is CATWDVRFKKLF. Here the CDR3 DNA reads TGTGCCACCTGGGATGTTCGATTTAAGAAACTCTTT.

In the case of this clone: At one of its ends the junction is not consistent with the germline gene, which may arise from a read error. The V call is TRGV9, the J call TRGJ1 or TRGJ2. Germline V gene data show CDR1 as GITISATS and CDR2 as ISYDGTV (reference sequence). This CDR3 has 11 residues. CDR3 bases: TGTGCCTTGTGGGAGGTGCAAAAGAATCTCTTT. The encoded protein is CALWEVQKNLF.

The chain couples TRGV8 to TRGJ1 or TRGJ2. With V trimmed by 4 bases and J by 7 bases, 4 bases remained unmatched. The CDR3 consists of 11 residues. Germline V gene sequence: CDR1 VENAVY, CDR2 YDSYNSRV. CDR3 loop: CATWERYKKLF. CDR3 bases: TGTGCCACCTGGGAGCGGTATAAGAAACTCTTT.

The J gene is TRGJ1 or TRGJ2, the V gene TRGV9. The J gene is not listed in TCRdb, so it was assigned here from a DNA match to germline. Germline CDR1 reads GITISATS; CDR2 reads ISYDGTV (reference sequence). Trimming at V came to 0 bases and at J to 5 bases, leaving 7 bases not matched to a gene. The CDR3 totals 14 residues. CDR3: CALWEVRVHYKKLF. For the CDR3, the DNA is TGTGCCTTGTGGGAGGTGCGGGTACATTATAAGAAACTCTTT.

The V gene is TRGV9, the J gene TRGJ1 or TRGJ2. TCRdb leaves out the J gene; it was filled in here by matching the DNA to germline. This CDR3 has 11 residues. The germline gives CDR1 GITISATS, CDR2 ISYDGTV (reference sequence). Unmatched junction bases numbered 5, after V lost 0 bases and J lost 12 bases. The CDR3 coding sequence is TGTGCCTTGTGGGAGGTGGTAGGGAAACTCTTT. Protein product: CALWEVVGKLF.

The V call is TRGV8, the J call TRGJ1 or TRGJ2. Here the J gene was assigned by germline matching of the DNA, as TCRdb has none. From germline, CDR1 is VENAVY and CDR2 YDSYNSRV. This CDR3 comprises 17 residues. The trim removed 0 bases at V and 5 bases at J, leaving 16 bases unmatched. CDR3: CATWDRLPRASHYKKLF. CDR3 sequence (DNA): TGTGCCACCTGGGATAGGCTCCCGAGGGCTAGTCATTATAAGAAACTCTTT.

This clone was detected a few times. This chain connects TRGV8 to TRGJP2. This CDR3 region has 14 residues. Germline CDR1 and CDR2: VENAVY and YDSYNSRV. J gave up 0 bases and V 3 bases, and 1 base lay outside the gene matches. The CDR3 DNA sequence: TGTGCCACCTGGGATCATAGTAGTGATTGGATCAAGACGTTT. Its translation: CATWDHSSDWIKTF.

This chain uses TRGV4 with TRGJ1 or TRGJ2. TCRdb gives no J gene; it was assigned here by matching the DNA to germline. This CDR3 has 12 residues. Trimming cost V 0 bases and J 9 bases; bases outside gene matches: 5. From germline, CDR1 is EGSTGY and CDR2 YDSYTSSV. The CDR3 bases are TGTGCCACCTGGGATGGGCTCGGTAAGAAACTCTTT. Its translation is CATWDGLGKKLF.

The chain carries TRGV8 and TRGJ1 or TRGJ2. The J gene was missing in TCRdb and was found by matching the end of the DNA to germline. V lost 5 bases to trimming and J lost 6 bases; unmatched junction nucleotides: 7. The CDR3 is 12 amino acids. Germline CDR1 VENAVY, CDR2 YDSYNSRV. The CDR3 spells CATWGLGYKKLF. The CDR3, as DNA: TGTGCCACCTGGGGTCTCGGTTATAAGAAACTCTTT.

The rearrangement joins TRGV9 to TRGJ1 or TRGJ2. The J gene, not given by TCRdb, was assigned here from a germline match of the nucleotide sequence. Per germline, CDR1 GITISATS and CDR2 ISYDGTV (reference sequence). With V trimmed by 0 bases and J by 8 bases, 7 bases remained unmatched. This CDR3 spans 13 amino acids. The CDR3 region is CALWEVHRDKKLF. CDR3 nucleotides: TGTGCCTTGTGGGAGGTGCATCGGGATAAGAAACTCTTT.

The chain combines TRGV2 with TRGJ1 or TRGJ2. Here the J gene came from matching the DNA to germline, since TCRdb omits it. CDR3 length equals 15 residues. V shed 0 bases and J 5 bases; nucleotides not matched to a gene: 10. Per germline, CDR1 EGSNGY and CDR2 YDSYNSKV. CDR3 residues: CATWDGWVSDYKKLF. In DNA form, the CDR3 reads TGTGCCACCTGGGACGGGTGGGTTTCGGATTATAAGAAACTCTTT.

This chain joins TRGV9 and TRGJ1 or TRGJ2. TCRdb records no J gene; here it was assigned by comparing the DNA to germline. Looked up from germline, CDR1 is GITISATS and CDR2 is ISYDGTV (reference sequence). CDR3 length equals 13 residues. V dropped 2 bases and J dropped 5; count of bases not matched to a gene: 6. CDR3 in DNA: TGTGCCTTGTGGGAGGGCACGAATTATAAGAAACTCTTT. It yields the protein CALWEGTNYKKLF.

The genes are TRGV3 and TRGJ1 or TRGJ2. TCRdb is silent on the J gene; assignment here came from matching the DNA to germline. Trimming at V came to 1 base and at J to 0 bases, leaving 9 bases not matched to a gene. The CDR3 contains 16 residues. Germline V lookup: CDR1 VTNTFY, CDR2 YDVSTARD (reference sequence). Here the CDR3 reads CATWDSQASNYYKKLF. As DNA, the CDR3 is TGTGCCACCTGGGACAGCCAAGCTTCGAATTATTATAAGAAACTCTTT.

The table lists this clone with a few counts. This sequence joins TRGV2 and TRGJP2. TCRdb lists no J gene, so it was determined here by aligning the DNA to germline. Germline V lookup: CDR1 EGSNGY, CDR2 YDSYNSKV. Trimming at V came to 0 bases and at J to 6 bases, leaving 7 bases not matched to a gene. The CDR3 is 15 residues long. The CDR3 bases are TGTGCCACCTGGGACGGGCCTGAAGGTGATTGGATCAAGACGTTT. Translating it yields CATWDGPEGDWIKTF.

This clone was seen a few times. V and J are TRGV3 and TRGJ1 or TRGJ2. From germline, CDR1 is VTNTFY and CDR2 YDVSTARD (reference sequence). The CDR3 loop spans 15 amino acids. With 0 bases clipped from V and 2 bases from J, the junction kept 7 bases outside the gene matches. The CDR3 is CATWDRPWHYYKKLF. CDR3 in DNA: TGTGCCACCTGGGACAGGCCTTGGCATTATTATAAGAAACTCTTT.

This chain joins TRGV4 and TRGJ1 or TRGJ2. As TCRdb names no J gene, one was assigned here on the basis of a DNA match to germline. This CDR3 contains 18 residues. Trimming removed 3 bases from V and 0 bases from J; junction bases left unmatched: 17. From germline, CDR1 is EGSTGY and CDR2 YDSYTSSV. The CDR3 region has the DNA TGTGCCACCTGGGATACATCCCCCGTCGCTTCGAATTATTATAAGAAACTCTTT. It is translated as CATWDTSPVASNYYKKLF.

V gene TRGV3 combines with J gene TRGJ1 or TRGJ2. Here the J gene came from matching the DNA to germline, since TCRdb omits it. J was trimmed by 4 bases and V by 3 bases; bases with no gene match: 6. Germline V gene data show CDR1 as VTNTFY and CDR2 as YDVSTARD (reference sequence). The CDR3 covers 13 residues. CDR3 region: CATWDAKYYKKLF. CDR3 nucleotides: TGTGCCACCTGGGACGCCAAATATTATAAGAAACTCTTT.

V is TRGV9 and J is TRGJ1 or TRGJ2. Here the J gene came from matching the DNA to germline, since TCRdb omits it. This CDR3 has 15 residues. Germline-derived CDR1 and CDR2 are GITISATS and ISYDGTV (reference sequence). With V trimmed by 3 bases and J by 2 bases, 10 bases remained unmatched. CDR3 in DNA: TGTGCCTTGTGGGAGACCACTCACCATTATTATAAGAAACTCTTT. Protein product: CALWETTHHYYKKLF.

Note on this clone: Different DNA sequences within this sample yield the same CDR3. The V and J genes are TRGV2 and TRGJ1 or TRGJ2. TCRdb records no J gene; here it was assigned by comparing the DNA to germline. Trimming cost V 0 bases and J 7 bases; bases outside gene matches: 6. From germline, CDR1 is EGSNGY and CDR2 YDSYNSKV. The CDR3 consists of 13 residues. CDR3 loop: CATWDGPRYKKLF. The CDR3 DNA is TGTGCCACCTGGGACGGGCCACGGTATAAGAAACTCTTT.

The chain links TRGV4 to TRGJ1 or TRGJ2. Here the J gene was assigned by germline matching of the DNA, as TCRdb has none. Germline CDR1 is EGSTGY and CDR2 is YDSYTSSV. This CDR3 has 14 residues. The ends lost 0 bases at V and 10 bases at J; junction bases unmatched: 12. CDR3: CATWDGQLDVKKLF. The CDR3 DNA is TGTGCCACCTGGGATGGGCAGTTAGATGTCAAGAAACTCTTT.